This TCR beta chain was found in a study of spatial heterogeneity in lung cancer. Findings and limits, study-wide: One measure, the expanded intratumoral alpha and beta TCR count, tracked tumor mutation counts.

Germline values: CDR1 MNHEY, CDR2 SVGAGI. After removal of 4 bases from V and 6 bases from J, the junction contained 5 bases not matched to a gene. CDR3 length: 15 residues. One entry per CDR3 protein, called by TCRdb with MiXCR from the 5' RACE reads. The sample records over 14,000 distinct CDR3 sequences, roughly 7.3% being singletons. In its sample, this clonotype was seen many times. Its cognate antigen is unknown. The time point is: sample taken at primary tumor resection. There were 72 donors, all of them untreated patients with early-stage non-small cell lung cancer. The input for sequencing was lung tumor tissue, taken at surgery. This TCR came from a male donor with early-stage non-small cell lung cancer. This sequence joins TRBV6-5 and TRBJ2-1; 11 bases fit TRBD2. The CDR3 sequence is CASSFLAGGTNEQFF. The CDR3 region has the DNA TGTGCCAGCAGTTTCCTAGCGGGAGGTACCAATGAGCAGTTCTTC.